This T cell receptor beta chain was sequenced in a study of blood T cell repertoires in COVID-19. Seattle's enrolled individuals joined amid active infection and were then monitored longitudinally. CDR1 and CDR2 (germline): DFQATT, SNEGSKA (reference sequence). The V gene lost 3 bases and the J gene lost 2 bases, with 12 bases spanning the gap. This CDR3 comprises 14 residues. In the study's own analysis: The authors estimated nucleated cell counts from reference gene primer amplification. The repertoire was sequenced with immunoSEQ multiplex PCR; TCRdb's copy has only in-frame clones and lacks some. That table gives V, J and clone size, and the DNA gave D and trimming. The table lists just over 250,000 clones, approximately 89% of them singletons.

The sample consisted of peripheral blood. This TCR was recovered from a woman between 65 and 79 years old with COVID-19, enrolled during active disease. This chain links TRBV20-1 with TRBJ2-3; a possible D gene is TRBD2 (5 bases). As DNA, the CDR3 is TGCAGTGCTAGTTCCGGGGAGCCCACAGATACGCAGTATTTT. The encoded protein is CSASSGEPTDTQYF.